This entry lists 20 T cell receptor beta chains sequenced from one sample in a study of breast tumors, draining lymph nodes, adjacent tissues. TCRdb reprocessed the multiplex PCR reads with MiXCR, giving one entry per CDR3 protein. Seen here are 100,000 to 150,000 distinct CDR3 sequences, 20% to 25% observed once, and the top ten hold around 2.7%. The lymph nodes were axillary draining lymph nodes from breast cancer patients. Sample: axillary lymph node tissue. Every receptor here comes from a female donor with breast cancer. Some clones in this sample may be carry-over from other donors' samples.

As regards this clonotype: A read error may explain this, as a much larger clone is one base away. This is likely a read error, given that the CDR3 carries no conserved phenylalanine or tryptophan at its end. This sequence joins TRBV9 and TRBJ2-7, with 8 bases that match TRBD1. Germline CDR1 is SGDLS and CDR2 is YYNGEE. With V trimmed by 3 bases and J by 6 bases, 5 bases remained unmatched. The CDR3 spans 13 residues. DNA of the CDR3: TGTGCCAGCAGCGGGACAGGGTGGGGCGAGCAGTACTCC. Encoded protein: CASSGTGWGEQYS.

This clonotype occurred many times. This chain uses TRBV10-2 with TRBJ1-6; TRBD1 aligns across 9 bases. Germline V gene lookup returns CDR1 WSHSY and CDR2 SAAADI. The length of the CDR3 is 15 residues. The junction had 9 bases not matched to a gene; V was cut back by 5 bases and J by 10 bases. As DNA, the CDR3 is TGCGCCAGCAGTTTGGACAGGGGAGAAAGATCACCCCTCCACTTT. This translates into CASSLDRGERSPLHF.

This clonotype has a count of ten or more. The J gene is TRBJ2-7, the V gene TRBV28; 12 positions match TRBD1. CDR1 is MDHEN and CDR2 is SYDVKM in the germline V gene. This CDR3 has 15 residues. Trimming removed 7 bases from V and 6 bases from J; junction bases left unmatched: 10. In DNA form, the CDR3 reads TGTGCCAGCATCCCTCCGGGACAGGGGGCGCGCGAGCAGTACTTC. This encodes CASIPPGQGAREQYF.

This clonotype was found many times. J is TRBJ2-1 and V is TRBV19; TRBD2 aligns across 11 bases. V lost 5 bases and J lost 5; bases outside the gene matches: 11. In germline, CDR1 is LNHDA, CDR2 SQIVND (reference sequence). The CDR3 extends over 17 amino acids. This CDR3 reads CASSFRILAGAHNEQFF. In DNA form, the CDR3 reads TGTGCCAGTAGTTTCCGAATACTAGCGGGAGCACACAATGAGCAGTTCTTC.

With regard to this clonotype: This sequence may be a read error, since a much larger clone differs from it by one base. This sequence joins TRBV10-1 and TRBJ2-2; tentatively, D is TRBD2 (6 bases). Looked up from germline, CDR1 is WNHNN and CDR2 is SYGVQD (reference sequence). The CDR3 runs to 12 residues. The CDR3 coding sequence is TGCGCCAGCAGTGATCGAACCGGGGGGCTGTTTTTT. It encodes CASSDRTGGLFF.

This clonotype was counted a single time. Mismatch with germline at one junction end may stem from a read error. The V gene is TRBV7-9, the J gene TRBJ2-7, with 7 bases that match TRBD1. The CDR3 has 13 residues. The germline V gene has CDR1 SEHNR and CDR2 FQNEAQ (reference sequence). DNA of the CDR3: TGTGCCAGCAGCTCGGGACAGACCTACGGGCAGTACTTC. Amino acids: CASSSGQTYGQYF.

Ten or more counts support this clonotype. The chain's CDR3 is CASRYRGGSYEQYF. CDR3 DNA sequence: TGTGCCAGCAGATACAGGGGTGGGTCCTACGAGCAGTACTTC. V usage is TRBV2 and J usage is TRBJ2-7; 7 bases agree with TRBD1. V gave up 6 bases and J gave up 1 base; unmatched junction bases: 6. CDR3 length: 14 residues. Germline CDR1 SNHLY, CDR2 FYNNEI.

This chain's CDR3 is CASSVHLLSGRENDEQFF. The CDR3, as DNA: TGTGCCAGCAGTGTCCACCTACTTAGCGGGAGGGAAAACGATGAGCAGTTCTTC. The chain is built from TRBV28 and TRBJ2-1, with 11 bases identical to TRBD2. The CDR3 is 18 amino acids. Germline trimming cut 5 bases from V and 8 bases from J; bases unmatched to any gene: 17. Per the germline V gene, CDR1 is MDHEN and CDR2 is SYDVKM. Complete variable domain (other parts from reference TRBV28 and TRBJ2-1): DVKVTQSSRYLVKRTGEKVFLECVQDMDHENMFWYRQDPGLGLRLIYFSYDVKMKEKGDIPEGYSVSREKKERFSLILESASTNQTSMYLCASSVHLLSGRENDEQFFGPGTRLTVL.

This clonotype was seen many times. The J gene is TRBJ2-7, the V gene TRBV9; D uncertain. Trimming cost V 0 bases and J 3 bases, with 13 bases left between them. CDR3 length: 15 amino acids. CDR1 and CDR2 (germline): SGDLS, YYNGEE. CDR3 sequence: CASSVDPGSHYEQYF. CDR3 bases: TGTGCCAGCAGCGTAGACCCCGGGTCCCACTACGAGCAGTACTTC.

This clonotype was seen ten or more times. This sequence joins TRBV12-3 or TRBV12-4 and TRBJ2-1; 15 bases match TRBD2. V lost 7 bases, J lost 1 base, and 5 bases stayed unmatched. This CDR3 region has 17 residues. CDR3 protein: CASTKGTSGRSYNEQFF. The CDR3 coding sequence is TGTGCCAGCACCAAAGGGACTAGCGGGAGGTCCTACAATGAGCAGTTCTTC.

The table lists this clonotype with a count of one. The chain recombines TRBV28 with TRBJ2-2; the match to TRBD1 covers 7 bases. The CDR3 extends over 14 amino acids. Trimming cost V 5 bases and J 5 bases; bases outside gene matches: 5. Germline CDR1 and CDR2: MDHEN and SYDVKM. Written as DNA, the CDR3 is TGTGCCAGCAGTATACCCAGGGGGACCGGGGAGCTGTTTTTT. Protein sequence: CASSIPRGTGELFF.

At least ten counts were recorded for this clonotype. The chain uses TRBV5-8 and TRBJ1-2, with a weak D call TRBD1 (5 bases). Germline CDR1 and CDR2: SGHTS and YDEGEE. The CDR3 sequence is 15 residues long. Trimming took 0 bases from V and 4 from J, leaving 13 bases between them. The CDR3 reads CASSLGQGGLYGYTF. DNA for the CDR3: TGTGCCAGCAGCTTGGGGCAGGGCGGGCTCTATGGCTACACCTTC.

The sample holds many counts of this clonotype. The rearrangement uses TRBV29-1 and TRBJ2-1, with D unresolved. The CDR3 extends over 10 amino acids. Germline lookup yields CDR1 SQVTM and CDR2 ANQGSEA. Trimming stripped 3 bases from V and 9 bases from J, with 6 bases between. In DNA form, the CDR3 reads TGCAGCGTTGAGCGGATTGAGCAGTTCTTC. It yields the protein CSVERIEQFF.

This clonotype was seen many times. The chain links TRBV20-1 to TRBJ2-1, with TRBD1 as a possible D gene (5 bases). The CDR3 runs 15 residues. The germline CDR1 and CDR2 sequences are DFQATT and SNEGSKA (reference sequence). V was pared by 2 bases and J by 3 bases, with 14 bases between. CDR3 in DNA: TGCAGTGCTAGAACCGGACAAGTTAGCTACAATGAGCAGTTCTTC. Translation gives CSARTGQVSYNEQFF.

This clonotype was seen repeatedly, ten times or more. The chain recombines TRBV20-1 with TRBJ2-1; 9 bases agree with TRBD2. This CDR3 has 14 amino acids. V was clipped by 3 bases and J by 8 bases; unmatched bases: 8. Per the germline V gene, CDR1 is DFQATT and CDR2 is SNEGSKA (reference sequence). The CDR3 sequence is CSASGLAGRYEQFF. In DNA form, the CDR3 reads TGCAGTGCTAGTGGGCTAGCGGGAAGGTATGAGCAGTTCTTC.

Many counts were recorded for this clonotype. The V call is TRBV20-1, the J call TRBJ2-7, with D perhaps TRBD1 or TRBD2 (6 bases each). Trimming took 4 bases from V and 5 from J, leaving 24 bases between them. This CDR3 contains 16 residues. The germline V gene has CDR1 DFQATT and CDR2 SNEGSKA (reference sequence). The CDR3 DNA follows: TGCAGTGCTACCCAGCTACAGGGACTGGCTGAAGACGAGCAGTACTTC. As protein: CSATQLQGLAEDEQYF.

For this clonotype: It may be a read error: a sequence one base away is much more abundant. Because the CDR3 is missing its conserved closing phenylalanine or tryptophan, this is likely a read error. Written as DNA, the CDR3 is TGTGCCAGCAGCCCGGGACTAGGGACCCAGTACCTC. Translation gives CASSPGLGTQYL. This chain links TRBV6-2 or TRBV6-3 with TRBJ2-5; 8 bases line up with TRBD2. J was trimmed by 7 bases and V by 6 bases; bases with no gene match: 4. Germline lookup yields CDR1 MNHEY and CDR2 SVGEGT. The CDR3 spans 12 residues.

This clonotype was detected ten times or more. This sequence joins TRBV5-1 and TRBJ1-5, with a weak D call TRBD1 (5 bases). Germline CDR1 reads SGHRS; CDR2 reads YFSETQ. The CDR3 runs 14 residues. Trimming removed 4 bases at V and 0 bases at J, with 8 bases between. The CDR3 DNA is TGCGCCAGCAGCCTAGACAGTAGCAATCAGCCCCAGCATTTT. It translates to CASSLDSSNQPQHF.

Note on this clonotype: This sequence may be a read error, since a much larger clone differs from it by one base. This chain joins TRBV13 and TRBJ2-1; TRBD2 agrees at 13 bases. Germline assignment: CDR1 PRHDT and CDR2 FYEKMQ (reference sequence). The CDR3 extends over 19 amino acids. CDR3 loop: CASSLPGTSGESSYNEQSF. As DNA, the CDR3 is TGTGCCAGCAGCTTACCCGGGACTAGCGGGGAGAGCTCCTACAATGAGCAGTCCTTC.

This clonotype was counted ten times or more. The V gene is TRBV27, the J gene TRBJ2-7; TRBD2 agrees at 10 bases. The V and J ends lost 4 bases and 5 bases, in that order; junction bases with no gene match: 8. Germline V gives CDR1 MNHEY, CDR2 SMNVEV (reference sequence). This CDR3 is built from 15 residues. The CDR3 loop is CASSSIAGGRHEQYF. CDR3 DNA sequence: TGTGCCAGCAGTTCTATAGCGGGAGGCCGGCACGAGCAGTACTTC.